This passage covers 22 T cell receptor beta chains from one sample sequenced in a study of blood T cells in healthy people across ages. The second PCR ran about 6 to 12 cycles with a sample-barcoded 5' primer and J-beta primers. TCRdb itself ran the 5' RACE reads through MiXCR, one entry per CDR3 protein. The sample shows some 710,000 distinct CDR3 sequences, 20% to 25% of them seen only once. What was sequenced was blood. These receptors were obtained from a man between 70 and 80 years old in good health.

This rearrangement joins TRBV12-3 or TRBV12-4 to TRBJ2-7; perhaps TRBD1 as D (6 bases). Between the trimmed V and J ends, which lost 7 bases and 2 bases, there was a span of 15 bases. The CDR3 runs 14 residues. The CDR3 loop reads CASTTGSIAYEQYF. CDR3 bases: TGTGCCAGCACCACAGGGTCGATAGCCTACGAGCAGTACTTC.

This clonotype showed up just a few times. V is TRBV29-1 and J is TRBJ2-3; TRBD2 matches at 7 bases. From germline, CDR1 is SQVTM and CDR2 ANQGSEA. This CDR3 comprises 14 residues. Trimming at V came to 0 bases and at J to 3 bases, leaving 3 bases not matched to a gene. The CDR3 bases are TGCAGCGTTGAAGAGACACTAGCGACAGATACGCAGTATTTT. This codes for CSVEETLATDTQYF.

This clonotype came up a few times. This chain links TRBV19 with TRBJ1-4; 7 bases map to TRBD1. The germline V gene encodes CDR1 LNHDA and CDR2 SQIVND (reference sequence). V gave up 7 bases and J gave up 1 base; unmatched junction bases: 9. This CDR3 comprises 16 residues. The CDR3 DNA reads as TGTGCCAGTACCCACAGGGGCAGAGGAACTAATGAAAAACTGTTTTTT. This gives the protein CASTHRGRGTNEKLFF.

V and J are TRBV5-1 and TRBJ2-5; 11 bases match TRBD1. This CDR3 comprises 15 residues. Germline V gene data show CDR1 as SGHRS and CDR2 as YFSETQ. V lost 3 bases, J lost 4 bases, and 5 bases stayed unmatched. Here the CDR3 reads CASSSDRGQGETQYF. Written as DNA, the CDR3 is TGCGCCAGCAGCTCGGACAGGGGGCAGGGAGAGACCCAGTACTTC.

This clonotype has only a few counts. The rearrangement joins TRBV19 to TRBJ2-1, with 7 nucleotides matching TRBD1. The CDR3 is made up of 14 amino acids. The ends lost 1 base at V and 6 bases at J; junction bases unmatched: 3. CDR1 is LNHDA and CDR2 is SQIVND in the germline V gene (reference sequence). The CDR3 spells CASSIVPGGNEQFF. The CDR3 DNA is TGTGCCAGTAGTATAGTCCCAGGGGGCAATGAGCAGTTCTTC.

This clonotype was found a few times. The rearrangement links TRBV5-5 to TRBJ1-4; TRBD1 is a possible D gene (6 bases). The CDR3 consists of 16 residues. V lost 4 bases and J lost 3, with 16 bases in between. Germline loops: CDR1 SGHKS, CDR2 YYEKEE (reference sequence). CDR3 sequence reads: CASSPGGRGSNEKLFF. As DNA, the CDR3 is TGTGCCAGCAGCCCGGGTGGCAGGGGTTCTAATGAAAAACTGTTTTTT.

This chain connects TRBV5-1 to TRBJ2-1; 9 nucleotides align to TRBD2. V shed 4 bases and J 8 bases; nucleotides not matched to a gene: 13. CDR1 and CDR2 (germline): SGHRS, YFSETQ. CDR3 size: 16 residues. The CDR3 here is CASSTTGTSRSDEQFF. The CDR3 nucleotides are TGCGCCAGCAGCACAACCGGGACTAGCCGAAGTGATGAGCAGTTCTTC. Complete variable domain (other parts from reference TRBV5-1 and TRBJ2-1): KAGVTQTPRYLIKTRGQQVTLSCSPISGHRSVSWYQQTPGQGLQFLFEYFSETQRNKGNFPGRFSGRQFSNSRSEMNVSTLELGDSALYLCASSTTGTSRSDEQFFGPGTRLTVL.

This rearrangement joins TRBV7-2 to TRBJ1-5, with D possibly matching TRBD1 (5 bases). Germline CDR1 SGHTA, CDR2 FQGNSA. CDR3 size: 13 residues. Trimming removed 1 base from V and 11 bases from J, with 12 bases in between. In DNA, the CDR3 is TGTGCCAGCAGCTTAGGGGGGAGCTTGGCCCAGCATTTT. Translating gives CASSLGGSLAQHF.

This clonotype was seen a few times. The DNA for the CDR3 is TGTGCCAGCAGTCTACAGGGGCCGACCAGCACAGATACGCAGTATTTT. It translates to CASSLQGPTSTDTQYF. This chain links TRBV12-3 or TRBV12-4 with TRBJ2-3; 7 nucleotides match TRBD1. Trimming at V came to 5 bases and at J to 0 bases, leaving 8 bases not matched to a gene. CDR3 length: 16 amino acids.

This clonotype was seen more than once but under ten times. V and J are TRBV7-2 and TRBJ2-2; possibly TRBD1 for D (5 bases). The germline V gene has CDR1 SGHTA and CDR2 FQGNSA. This CDR3 contains 13 residues. The V and J ends lost 4 bases and 5 bases respectively, with 8 bases between them. CDR3 sequence: CASSWQGTGELFF. As DNA, the CDR3 is TGTGCCAGCAGCTGGCAGGGAACCGGGGAGCTGTTTTTT.

This clonotype showed up just a few times. The V call is TRBV11-2, the J call TRBJ2-3; 8 positions agree with TRBD2. The CDR3 is 15 amino acids. Germline V gene sequence: CDR1 SGHAT, CDR2 FQNNGV. The ends lost 5 bases at V and 2 bases at J; junction bases unmatched: 6. The CDR3 DNA sequence: TGTGCCAGCAGCGCCGGGACTAGAAACACAGATACGCAGTATTTT. Translated: CASSAGTRNTDTQYF.

CDR3 in amino acids: CSVQSGNSGNTIYF. In DNA, the CDR3 is TGCAGCGTCCAATCGGGGAACTCTGGAAACACCATATATTTT. J is TRBJ1-3 and V is TRBV29-1; D is unclear. Germline V gene data show CDR1 as SQVTM and CDR2 as ANQGSEA. The ends were cut back, 6 bases at V and 0 bases at J, with 12 bases in the middle. There are 14 residues in the CDR3.

In its sample, this clonotype was seen many times. The J gene is TRBJ2-1, the V gene TRBV9; 11 bases line up with TRBD2. Germline-derived CDR1 and CDR2 are SGDLS and YYNGEE. CDR3 size: 15 residues. Losses at the gene ends were 3 bases for V and 4 bases for J; bases not matched to a gene: 3. The CDR3, as DNA: TGTGCCAGCAGCGCCCTAGCGGGAGGTTACAATGAGCAGTTCTTC. Translation gives CASSALAGGYNEQFF.

J is TRBJ2-3 and V is TRBV20-1; no reliable D call. Between the trimmed V and J ends, which lost 5 bases and 4 bases, there was a span of 10 bases. Looked up from germline, CDR1 is DFQATT and CDR2 is SNEGSKA (reference sequence). The CDR3 has 12 residues. The CDR3 protein is CSAPPTADTQYF. CDR3 nucleotide sequence: TGCAGTGCTCCACCCACCGCAGATACGCAGTATTTT.

J is TRBJ1-4 and V is TRBV29-1; D is uncertain. Trimming cost V 6 bases and J 7 bases, with 15 bases left between them. Per the germline V gene, CDR1 is SQVTM and CDR2 is ANQGSEA. The CDR3 consists of 13 residues. The CDR3 DNA sequence: TGCAGCGTGCGGAGAACGTTGGTTGAAAAACTGTTTTTT. Protein: CSVRRTLVEKLFF.

This clonotype was seen a few times. The J gene is TRBJ1-3, the V gene TRBV6-1; tentative D call: TRBD1 (5 bases). The germline V gene encodes CDR1 MNHNS and CDR2 SASEGT. The CDR3 has 18 residues. The V end was cut by 8 bases, the J end by 2 bases, with 25 bases between. In nucleotides, the CDR3 is TGTGCCAGCGGGCGAGGTCTGCAGGGAGCAGTCACTGGAAACACCATATATTTT. It codes for CASGRGLQGAVTGNTIYF.

This clonotype was counted many times. J is TRBJ1-1 and V is TRBV7-9, with a possible D match to TRBD1 (6 bases). Germline CDR1 is SEHNR and CDR2 is FQNEAQ (reference sequence). V lost 1 base and J 3 bases, leaving 15 bases between the germline ends. The CDR3 is 16 residues long. The chain's CDR3 is CASSLVAGKGDTEAFF. The CDR3 DNA follows: TGTGCCAGCAGCTTAGTAGCAGGGAAGGGGGACACTGAAGCTTTCTTT.

This clonotype was seen a handful of times. The chain couples TRBV10-1 to TRBJ2-1; 7 bases agree with TRBD1. The CDR3 is 12 amino acids. V was clipped by 6 bases and J by 8 bases; unmatched bases: 4. Germline values: CDR1 WNHNN, CDR2 SYGVQD (reference sequence). DNA for the CDR3: TGCGCCAGCAGCTTGACAGGGTATGAGCAGTTCTTC. Translating it yields CASSLTGYEQFF.

This clonotype came up a few times. The gene calls are TRBV12-3 or TRBV12-4 and TRBJ2-7; 7 bases fit TRBD2. V was pared by 3 bases and J by 6 bases, with 5 bases of the junction left unmatched. The CDR3 consists of 13 residues. CDR3 in amino acids: CASSFSGLVEQYF. For the CDR3, the DNA is TGTGCCAGCAGTTTCTCCGGACTAGTCGAGCAGTACTTC.

This clonotype was seen a handful of times. Mismatch with germline at one junction end may stem from a read error. The rearrangement joins TRBV6-1 to TRBJ2-7; D gene ambiguous. The CDR3 loop spans 12 amino acids. CDR1 is MNHNS and CDR2 is SASEGT in the germline V gene. CDR3 DNA sequence: TGTGCCAGCAGTAAAGCAGGCTACGAGCAGTACTTC. Protein sequence: CASSKAGYEQYF.

The J gene is TRBJ1-3, the V gene TRBV7-6, with a weak D call TRBD1 (5 bases). V lost 5 bases and J 5 bases, leaving 19 bases between the germline ends. Germline-derived CDR1 and CDR2 are SGHVS and FNYEAQ. The CDR3 covers 16 residues. The CDR3 nucleotides read TGTGCCAGCAGCCGAGATTCGGGCAGGGAAAGAAACACCATATATTTT. It encodes CASSRDSGRERNTIYF.

This clonotype has more than one count but fewer than ten. V gene TRBV18 combines with J gene TRBJ2-5; possibly TRBD1 or TRBD2 for D (5 bases each). Germline V gives CDR1 KGHSH, CDR2 LQKENI. CDR3 length: 15 residues. Trimming removed 3 bases from V and 1 base from J, with 12 bases in between. The CDR3 sequence is CASSPVTGTQETQYF. The CDR3 region has the DNA TGTGCCAGCTCACCGGTGACCGGGACCCAAGAGACCCAGTACTTC. The full variable domain, completed using reference TRBV18 and TRBJ2-5, is NAGVMQNPRHLVRRRGQEARLRCSPMKGHSHVYWYRQLPEEGLKFMVYLQKENIIDESGMPKERFSAEFPKEGPSILRIQQVVRGDSAAYFCASSPVTGTQETQYFGPGTRLLVL.